The 25 T cell receptor beta chains listed next were all sequenced from one sample in a study of blood T cell repertoires in COVID-19. Some clones are missing from TCRdb's copy, which holds only in-frame ones; the method was immunoSEQ multiplex PCR. This repertoire shows about 100,000 clones, over 75% found once; its top ten account for 6.5% to 8%. Sequencing was done on a sample of peripheral blood. The receptors derive from a man aged 25 to 40 in a cohort sampled during active COVID-19.

This clone was seen a handful of times. The chain uses TRBV5-6 and TRBJ2-7, with D perhaps matching TRBD1 (6 bases). CDR3 size: 13 residues. Trimming took off 4 bases at V and 3 bases at J, with 11 bases between the two ends. In germline, CDR1 is SGHDT, CDR2 YYEEEE. The CDR3 here is CASSQGLVYEQYF. The CDR3 DNA is TGTGCCAGCAGCCAGGGGTTAGTCTACGAGCAGTACTTC.

This chain uses TRBV5-4 with TRBJ1-4; D unclear. The CDR3 consists of 14 residues. Germline CDR1 SGHNT, CDR2 YYREEE (reference sequence). V was pared by 0 bases and J by 5 bases, with 8 bases between. The CDR3 DNA follows: TGTGCCAGCAGCTTGGGTCAGGTCAATGAAAAACTGTTTTTT. It codes for CASSLGQVNEKLFF.

The chain links TRBV7-9 to TRBJ1-4; 8 positions match TRBD1. The CDR3 runs to 16 residues. The V gene's germline CDR1 is SEHNR and CDR2 FQNEAQ (reference sequence). Trimming cost V 5 bases and J 4 bases; bases outside gene matches: 9. The CDR3 loop reads CASSQMGTGINEKLFF. CDR3 nucleotides: TGTGCCAGCAGCCAGATGGGGACAGGCATTAATGAAAAACTGTTTTTT.

The chain links TRBV7-2 to TRBJ1-6; TRBD1 matches at 8 bases. The V segment lost 8 bases and the J segment 7 bases; nucleotides outside the gene matches: 10. The CDR3 runs to 15 residues. In germline, CDR1 is SGHTA, CDR2 FQGNSA. This chain's CDR3 is CASSLTTGVNSPLHF. The CDR3 DNA sequence: TGTGCCAGCTCACTTACGACAGGGGTGAATTCACCCCTCCACTTT.

The chain couples TRBV5-1 to TRBJ2-3; 7 nucleotides agree with TRBD1. The CDR3 runs 19 residues. With V trimmed by 2 bases and J by 1 base, 16 bases remained unmatched. Per the germline V gene, CDR1 is SGHRS and CDR2 is YFSETQ. The DNA for the CDR3 is TGCGCCAGCAGCTTCGGGAATTACAGGGGTTTTACGGGCACAGATACGCAGTATTTT. Translated: CASSFGNYRGFTGTDTQYF.

The chain uses TRBV28 and TRBJ2-7; TRBD1 agrees at 10 bases. The V and J ends lost 4 bases and 2 bases, in that order; junction bases with no gene match: 5. Germline lookup yields CDR1 MDHEN and CDR2 SYDVKM. The CDR3 sequence is 15 residues long. The DNA for the CDR3 is TGTGCCAGCAGTTCGACAGGGGGCGACGCCTACGAGCAGTACTTC. Translation: CASSSTGGDAYEQYF.

The chain uses TRBV18 and TRBJ1-3; tentatively, D is TRBD1 (5 bases). This CDR3 has 15 residues. CDR1 is KGHSH and CDR2 is LQKENI in the germline V gene. Trimming removed 1 base from V and 0 bases from J, with 7 bases in between. The CDR3 nucleotides read TGTGCCAGCTCACCACGGGACTACTCTGGAAACACCATATATTTT. It yields the protein CASSPRDYSGNTIYF. The entire variable domain, with the rest obtained from reference TRBV18 and TRBJ1-3, is as follows: NAGVMQNPRHLVRRRGQEARLRCSPMKGHSHVYWYRQLPEEGLKFMVYLQKENIIDESGMPKERFSAEFPKEGPSILRIQQVVRGDSAAYFCASSPRDYSGNTIYFGEGSWLTVV.

The chain links TRBV4-1 to TRBJ2-1; D may be TRBD2 (6 bases). Germline V gives CDR1 MGHRA, CDR2 YSYEKL. V shed 1 base and J shed 8 bases, with 21 bases lying between them. The CDR3 consists of 17 residues. This CDR3 is CASSQGPLWRGTHEQFF. The CDR3 coding sequence is TGCGCCAGCAGCCAAGGCCCACTTTGGCGGGGTACCCATGAGCAGTTCTTC.

J is TRBJ2-7 and V is TRBV7-9, with 9 positions matching TRBD1. This CDR3 has 14 residues. V shed 5 bases, J shed 2 bases, and the junction held 4 bases outside the gene matches. Germline lookup yields CDR1 SEHNR and CDR2 FQNEAQ (reference sequence). CDR3 region: CASSRGDRAYEQYF. The CDR3 DNA sequence: TGTGCCAGCAGCCGTGGGGACAGGGCCTACGAGCAGTACTTC.

The chain has TRBV12-3 or TRBV12-4 and TRBJ1-5, with TRBD1 identical over 8 bases. This CDR3 spans 13 amino acids. The ends lost 6 bases at V and 12 bases at J; junction bases unmatched: 10. The DNA of the CDR3 is TGTGCCAGCAGACAGGGGGGGTCCGGCAGCCAGCATTTT. Its protein product is CASRQGGSGSQHF.

The chain employs TRBV12-5 and TRBJ1-2; 9 bases align to TRBD1. The length of the CDR3 is 15 residues. The J segment lost 8 bases and the V segment lost 1 base, leaving 8 bases of the junction unmatched. Germline V gives CDR1 LGHNT, CDR2 FRNRAP. The CDR3 loop is CASGLDRGTGKGYTF. The CDR3 bases are TGTGCTAGTGGTTTGGACCGCGGGACAGGGAAAGGCTACACCTTC.

This rearrangement joins TRBV10-3 to TRBJ2-5; 7 nucleotides match TRBD2. The CDR3 sequence is 13 residues long. The germline CDR1 and CDR2 sequences are ENHRY and SYGVKD. V lost 1 base to trimming and J lost 4 bases; unmatched junction nucleotides: 0. The CDR3 sequence: CAISEWGGETQYF. As DNA, the CDR3 is TGTGCCATCAGTGAGTGGGGGGGAGAGACCCAGTACTTC.

This clone was picked up one time. The chain uses TRBV6-5 and TRBJ1-1; 8 bases fit TRBD1. J was trimmed by 1 base and V by 8 bases; bases with no gene match: 9. In germline, CDR1 is MNHEY, CDR2 SVGAGI. This CDR3 is built from 15 residues. Written as DNA, the CDR3 is TGTGCCAGCGCAAATTATGGGACAGGGAACACTGAAGCTTTCTTT. Its translation is CASANYGTGNTEAFF.

The rearrangement links TRBV2 to TRBJ1-4; the D gene is possibly TRBD1 (5 bases). The germline CDR1 and CDR2 sequences are SNHLY and FYNNEI. The CDR3 extends over 15 amino acids. The V end was cut by 3 bases, the J end by 3 bases, with 11 bases between. The CDR3 DNA is TGTGCCAGCAGTGATCCAAGACAGTCTAATGAAAAACTGTTTTTT. Amino acid sequence: CASSDPRQSNEKLFF. Using reference TRBV2 and TRBJ1-4 for the parts outside the CDR3, the full variable domain is EPEVTQTPSHQVTQMGQEVILRCVPISNHLYFYWYRQILGQKVEFLVSFYNNEISEKSEIFDDQFSVERPDGSNFTLKIRSTKLEDSAMYFCASSDPRQSNEKLFFGSGTQLSVL.

The rearrangement uses TRBV6-5 and TRBJ1-1; no clear D gene. The CDR3 extends over 14 amino acids. Germline loops: CDR1 MNHEY, CDR2 SVGAGI. Trimming took off 4 bases at V and 1 base at J, with 10 bases between the two ends. The CDR3 loop is CASSFGGTNTEAFF. Here the CDR3 DNA reads TGTGCCAGCAGTTTTGGCGGTACGAACACTGAAGCTTTCTTT.

This chain connects TRBV30 to TRBJ2-7, with D possibly TRBD1 on 5 matching bases. Trimming took 0 bases from V and 1 from J, leaving 13 bases between them. Germline V gene data show CDR1 as GTSNPN and CDR2 as SVGIG (reference sequence). This CDR3 is 15 amino acids long. CDR3 coding DNA: TGTGCCTGGAGTGTAGGGGCAGCCACTTCCTACGAGCAGTACTTC. This encodes CAWSVGAATSYEQYF. The full variable domain, completed using reference TRBV30 and TRBJ2-7, is SQTIHQWPATLVQPVGSPLSLECTVEGTSNPNLYWYRQAAGRGLQLLFYSVGIGQISSEVPQNLSASRPQDRQFILSSKKLLLSDSGFYLCAWSVGAATSYEQYFGPGTRLTVT.

V usage is TRBV2 and J usage is TRBJ1-6; 10 bases match TRBD1. V shed 4 bases, J shed 6 bases, and the junction held 3 bases outside the gene matches. CDR3 length: 15 amino acids. CDR1 and CDR2 (germline): SNHLY, FYNNEI. CDR3 in DNA: TGTGCCAGCAGTGGGACAGGGGGTTCTAATTCACCCCTCCACTTT. Residues: CASSGTGGSNSPLHF.

This chain connects TRBV7-9 to TRBJ2-2; D perhaps matches TRBD1 (6 bases). The CDR3 runs 14 residues. V gave up 1 base and J gave up 5 bases, with 8 bases separating them. The germline gives CDR1 SEHNR, CDR2 FQNEAQ (reference sequence). The CDR3 sequence is CASSLDRATGELFF. For the CDR3, the DNA is TGTGCCAGCAGCTTAGACAGGGCGACCGGGGAGCTGTTTTTT.

The chain employs TRBV5-4 and TRBJ1-4; TRBD1 agrees at 7 bases. The junction had 3 bases not matched to a gene; V was cut back by 0 bases and J by 7 bases. The CDR3 has 14 residues. Germline V gives CDR1 SGHNT, CDR2 YYREEE (reference sequence). This CDR3 is CASSLDRGGEKLFF. In DNA, the CDR3 is TGTGCCAGCAGCTTGGACAGGGGTGGTGAAAAACTGTTTTTT.

This chain connects TRBV27 to TRBJ1-4; maybe TRBD1 (5 bases). Germline V CDR1 and CDR2: MNHEY, SMNVEV (reference sequence). This CDR3 has 15 residues. V was clipped by 5 bases and J by 2 bases, with 12 bases between them. CDR3 sequence: CASSPLQVTNEKLFF. As DNA, the CDR3 is TGTGCCAGCAGTCCACTACAGGTCACTAATGAAAAACTGTTTTTT.

The chain couples TRBV7-2 to TRBJ2-3, with D perhaps matching TRBD2 (6 bases). The V and J ends lost 6 bases and 0 bases respectively, with 10 bases between them. This CDR3 comprises 14 residues. Germline V lookup: CDR1 SGHTA, CDR2 FQGNSA. The chain's CDR3 is CASSPAGSTDTQYF. For the CDR3, the DNA is TGTGCCAGCAGTCCTGCGGGGAGCACAGATACGCAGTATTTT.

This chain links TRBV2 with TRBJ2-3, with 9 bases aligning to TRBD1. The trim removed 4 bases at V and 1 base at J, leaving 3 bases unmatched. Germline V lookup: CDR1 SNHLY, CDR2 FYNNEI. The CDR3 spans 15 residues. The CDR3, as DNA: TGTGCCAGCAGTGTTCGGGACAGGGGCACAGATACGCAGTATTTT. It encodes CASSVRDRGTDTQYF.

Worth noting for this clone: The sample has other DNA sequences that encode this CDR3 too. V usage is TRBV5-1 and J usage is TRBJ2-7; maybe TRBD2 (6 bases). This CDR3 is 13 amino acids long. Germline assignment: CDR1 SGHRS and CDR2 YFSETQ. V lost 0 bases and J lost 3, with 7 bases in between. Here the CDR3 DNA reads TGCGCCAGCAGCTTGGACGGGAGCTACGAGCAGTACTTC. Its translation: CASSLDGSYEQYF.

The rearrangement links TRBV27 to TRBJ2-7, with 8 positions matching TRBD1. Germline V CDR1 and CDR2: MNHEY, SMNVEV (reference sequence). J lost 5 bases, V lost 6 bases, and 6 bases had no gene match. The CDR3 is made up of 13 amino acids. This CDR3 reads CASRRQGSDEQYF. The CDR3 DNA sequence: TGTGCCAGCAGGCGACAGGGGTCCGACGAGCAGTACTTC.

This clone was recorded only once. V gene TRBV12-3 or TRBV12-4 combines with J gene TRBJ2-1; no clear D. V lost 7 bases and J lost 6, with 10 bases in between. The CDR3 totals 12 residues. The CDR3 DNA sequence: TGTGCCAGCACCCTCAGGTCCAATGAGCAGTTCTTC. It translates to CASTLRSNEQFF.